The clone carrying this TCR beta chain was counted a single time. The length of the CDR3 is 16 residues. Germline assignment: CDR1 LNHDA and CDR2 SQIVND (reference sequence). V lost 1 base and J lost 0, with 10 bases in between. The data derive from a study of shared clonotypes between healthy human individuals. Assay used: immunoSEQ multiplex PCR; TCRdb lists only in-frame clones, some missing. This sample has approximately 460,000 clones, with 77% found just once. The sequence came from a woman aged 40-49 years in good health. Some clones in this sample may be carry-over from other donors' samples. The chain joins TRBV19 to TRBJ2-1; D is unclear. Sequences were obtained from PBMCs. The CDR3 nucleotides read TGTGCCAGTAGTATAGCAGCAGGAAGCTCCTACAATGAGCAGTTCTTC. It is translated as CASSIAAGSSYNEQFF.